This TCR beta chain was sequenced for a study of cytomegalovirus exposure and HLA in healthy donors. A remark on this clone: Its target is unknown.

Germline CDR1 SGHTA, CDR2 FQGNSA. V was shortened by 1 base and J by 7 bases, with 7 bases between the two germline ends. This CDR3 comprises 12 residues. In the PCR, 60 Vbeta and 13 Jbeta primers were used. Data came from immunoSEQ multiplex PCR; TCRdb stores just in-frame clones and leaves some out. The table includes 130,000 to 150,000 clones, around 75% detected once. Broader study findings: For most TCR beta V segments, an earlier analysis put the productive rate at about 87% or about 30% of the time. Among the most significant clusters, several appeared linked to common viral pathogens in a later analysis. Per a later analysis, HLA-associated TCR beta chains showed more clonal expansion than other, equally common TCR beta chains.

This clonotype originated in a man aged 60 to 69 in good health and CMV-seronegative. The sample comprised PBMCs. This sequence joins TRBV7-2 and TRBJ2-5, with D maybe TRBD1 (5 bases). The CDR3 DNA is TGTGCCAGCAGCTTAGATCAGGGGACCCAGTACTTC. Its translation: CASSLDQGTQYF.